What follows are 10 T cell receptor beta chains derived from one specimen sequenced in a study of T cells in Graves' hyperthyroidism and ophthalmopathy. The source material, RNA transcripts, was used to amplify TCR beta CDR3 regions. The HTBI primer set drove a first-round RT-PCR of the TCR CDR3. TCRdb recomputed calls from the multiplex PCR reads with MiXCR, one row per CDR3 protein. In the table there are about 130,000 distinct CDR3 sequences, around 20% of which are singletons. The sample taken for sequencing was blood. The receptor set was obtained from a woman aged 45 to 65 with Graves' hyperthyroidism that later progressed to Graves' ophthalmopathy.

This chain joins TRBV4-1 and TRBJ1-1, with a weak D call TRBD1 (5 bases). This CDR3 comprises 16 residues. The germline V gene has CDR1 MGHRA and CDR2 YSYEKL. The germline V and J ends were trimmed by 1 base and 0 bases, with 12 bases remaining between them. CDR3 bases: TGCGCCAGCAGCCAAGGGGGCAGGCGAATGAACACTGAAGCTTTCTTT. Translation gives CASSQGGRRMNTEAFF.

At least ten counts were recorded for this clonotype. V is TRBV6-5 and J is TRBJ2-7; TRBD1 matches at 10 bases. CDR3 size: 16 residues. CDR1 is MNHEY and CDR2 is SVGAGI in the germline V gene. Trimming at V came to 2 bases and at J to 1 base, leaving 5 bases not matched to a gene. The CDR3 reads CASSYLGTGESYEQYF. The CDR3, as DNA: TGTGCCAGCAGTTACCTTGGGACAGGGGAATCCTACGAGCAGTACTTC.

This clonotype has a count of ten or more. This chain joins TRBV7-3 and TRBJ2-3; a possible D gene is TRBD1 (6 bases). Germline values: CDR1 SGHTA, CDR2 FQGTGA. V was pared by 1 base and J by 2 bases, with 10 bases between. The CDR3 has 15 amino acids. This CDR3 is CASSLSLGHTDTQYF. For the CDR3, the DNA is TGTGCCAGCAGCTTAAGCCTGGGACACACAGATACGCAGTATTTT.

With regard to this clonotype: With a much larger clone just one base away, this may be a read error. The gene calls are TRBV19 and TRBJ1-2; D gene uncertain. Per germline, CDR1 LNHDA and CDR2 SQIVND (reference sequence). CDR3 length: 15 amino acids. The V end lost 5 bases, the J end lost 5 bases, and 18 bases lay between the germline ends. The CDR3 loop is CASSREAGPTYGYTF. In DNA, the CDR3 is TGTGCCAGTAGTCGAGAGGCAGGTCCTACTTATGGCTACACCTTC.

This clonotype was observed at least ten times. The genes are TRBV7-2 and TRBJ2-3, with D uncertain. The CDR3 is 12 amino acids. Germline CDR1 SGHTA, CDR2 FQGNSA. V lost 4 bases and J lost 5, with 7 bases in between. The CDR3 here is CASSYSGDTQYF. The CDR3 bases are TGTGCCAGCAGCTATAGTGGAGATACGCAGTATTTT.

This clonotype was seen many times. The chain joins TRBV16 to TRBJ2-7; TRBD2 aligns across 9 bases. V was pared by 2 bases and J by 0 bases, with 8 bases of the junction left unmatched. The CDR3 covers 17 residues. From germline, CDR1 is KGHSY and CDR2 FQNENV. The CDR3 region has the DNA TGTGCCAGCAGCCAAGTAAGGGCGGGAGGGCCCTCCTACGAGCAGTACTTC. It is translated as CASSQVRAGGPSYEQYF.

This clonotype came up many times. CDR3 loop: CASSLWDTAGELFF. As DNA, the CDR3 is TGTGCCAGCAGTTTATGGGACACGGCGGGGGAGCTGTTTTTT. V usage is TRBV28 and J usage is TRBJ2-2; D may be TRBD1 (5 bases). The CDR3 is 14 residues long. Trimming removed 0 bases at V and 8 bases at J, with 10 bases between. The germline V gene has CDR1 MDHEN and CDR2 SYDVKM.

V usage is TRBV7-8 and J usage is TRBJ1-2; D gene unclear. V lost 0 bases, J lost 6 bases, and 11 bases lay in between. This CDR3 is built from 14 residues. Per germline, CDR1 SGHVS and CDR2 FQNEAQ. The CDR3 coding sequence is TGTGCCAGCAGCTTAGCGCGCACCCGGAATGGCTACACCTTC. This encodes CASSLARTRNGYTF. The full variable domain, completed using reference TRBV7-8 and TRBJ1-2, is GAGVSQSPRYKVAKRGQDVALRCDPISGHVSLFWYQQALGQGPEFLTYFQNEAQLDKSGLPSDRFFAERPEGSVSTLKIQRTQQEDSAVYLCASSLARTRNGYTFGSGTRLTVV.

This clonotype came up a few times. CDR3 loop: CASSQGRGTIYEQYF. CDR3 coding DNA: TGTGCCAGCAGCCAAGGACGCGGAACAATCTACGAGCAGTACTTC. The chain recombines TRBV3-1 with TRBJ2-7, with D unclear. Trimming removed 1 base at V and 3 bases at J, with 13 bases between. The CDR3 covers 15 residues. Germline V gene sequence: CDR1 LGHDT, CDR2 YNNKEL (reference sequence).

This clonotype was seen ten or more times. This chain links TRBV7-9 with TRBJ1-2, with 7 bases lining up with TRBD1. The V and J ends lost 3 bases and 4 bases, in that order; junction bases with no gene match: 5. From germline, CDR1 is SEHNR and CDR2 FQNEAQ (reference sequence). The CDR3 length is 14 residues. Here the CDR3 reads CASSFGTEAYGYTF. In DNA form, the CDR3 reads TGTGCCAGCAGCTTTGGGACAGAGGCCTATGGCTACACCTTC. The whole variable domain, remainder taken from reference TRBV7-9 and TRBJ1-2, is DTGVSQNPRHKITKRGQNVTFRCDPISEHNRLYWYRQTLGQGPEFLTYFQNEAQLEKSRLLSDRFSAERPKGSFSTLEIQRTEQGDSAMYLCASSFGTEAYGYTFGSGTRLTVV.